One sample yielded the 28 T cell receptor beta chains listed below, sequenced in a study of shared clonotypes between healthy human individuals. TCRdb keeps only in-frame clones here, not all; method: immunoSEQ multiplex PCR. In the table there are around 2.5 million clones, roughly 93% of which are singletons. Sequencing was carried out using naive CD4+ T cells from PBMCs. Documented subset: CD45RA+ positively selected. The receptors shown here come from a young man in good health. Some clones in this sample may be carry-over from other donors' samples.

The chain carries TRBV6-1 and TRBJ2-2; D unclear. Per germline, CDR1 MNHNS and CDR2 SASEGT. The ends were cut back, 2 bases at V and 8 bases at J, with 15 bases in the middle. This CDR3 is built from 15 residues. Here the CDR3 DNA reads TGTGCCAGCAGTGAACCAGCAGGCTCTTATGGGGAGCTGTTTTTT. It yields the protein CASSEPAGSYGELFF.

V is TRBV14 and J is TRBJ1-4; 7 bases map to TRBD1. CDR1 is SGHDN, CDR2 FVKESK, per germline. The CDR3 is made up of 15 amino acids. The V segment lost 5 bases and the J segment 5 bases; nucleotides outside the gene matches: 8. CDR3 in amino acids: CASSDIRQGNEKLFF. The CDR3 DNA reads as TGTGCCAGCAGCGATATTAGACAGGGCAATGAAAAACTGTTTTTT.

The CDR3 region is CASSHRGGSNYNEQFF. CDR3 in DNA: TGTGCCAGCAGCCACAGGGGAGGGTCTAACTACAATGAGCAGTTCTTC. V is TRBV5-4 and J is TRBJ2-1, with D perhaps being TRBD1 or TRBD2 (7 bases each). Per the germline V gene, CDR1 is SGHNT and CDR2 is YYREEE (reference sequence). The CDR3 is made up of 16 amino acids. Deletions cut 4 bases from V and 3 bases from J, with 17 bases between.

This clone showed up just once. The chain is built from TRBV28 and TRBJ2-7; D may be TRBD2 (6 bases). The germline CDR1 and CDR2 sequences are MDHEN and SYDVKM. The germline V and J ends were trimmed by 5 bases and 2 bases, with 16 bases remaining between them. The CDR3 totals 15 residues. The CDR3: CASSPGLLSPYEQYF. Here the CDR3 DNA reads TGTGCCAGCAGTCCGGGACTCCTCTCCCCCTACGAGCAGTACTTC.

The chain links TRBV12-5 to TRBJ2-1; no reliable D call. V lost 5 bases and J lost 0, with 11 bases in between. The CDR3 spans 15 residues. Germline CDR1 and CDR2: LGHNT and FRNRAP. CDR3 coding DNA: TGTGCTAGTGGTGTGGACCCCAGCTCCTACAATGAGCAGTTCTTC. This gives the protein CASGVDPSSYNEQFF.

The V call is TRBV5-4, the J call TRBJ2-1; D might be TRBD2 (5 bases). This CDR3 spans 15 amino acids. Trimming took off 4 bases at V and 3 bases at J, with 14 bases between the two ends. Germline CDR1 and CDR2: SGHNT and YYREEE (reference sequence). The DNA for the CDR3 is TGTGCCAGCAGCCCCACACTAGGAAACTACAATGAGCAGTTCTTC. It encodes CASSPTLGNYNEQFF.

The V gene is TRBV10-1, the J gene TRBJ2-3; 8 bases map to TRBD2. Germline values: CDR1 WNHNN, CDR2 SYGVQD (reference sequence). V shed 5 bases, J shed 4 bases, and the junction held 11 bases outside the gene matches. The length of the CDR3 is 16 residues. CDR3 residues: CASSTAGEPGADTQYF. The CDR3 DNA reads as TGCGCCAGCAGTACAGCGGGAGAGCCAGGCGCAGATACGCAGTATTTT.

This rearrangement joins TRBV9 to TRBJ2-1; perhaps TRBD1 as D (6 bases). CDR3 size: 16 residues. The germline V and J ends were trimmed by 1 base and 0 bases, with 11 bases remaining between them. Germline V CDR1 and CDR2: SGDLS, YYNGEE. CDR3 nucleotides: TGTGCCAGCAGCGTAAGTACAGGGACCTCCTACAATGAGCAGTTCTTC. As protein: CASSVSTGTSYNEQFF.

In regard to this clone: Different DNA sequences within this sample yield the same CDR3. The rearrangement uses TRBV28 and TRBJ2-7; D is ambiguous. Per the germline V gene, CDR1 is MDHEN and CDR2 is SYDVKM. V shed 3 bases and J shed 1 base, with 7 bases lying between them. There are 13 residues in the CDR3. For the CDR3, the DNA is TGTGCCAGCAGTTTCTCTCAGTCCTACGAGCAGTACTTC. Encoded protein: CASSFSQSYEQYF.

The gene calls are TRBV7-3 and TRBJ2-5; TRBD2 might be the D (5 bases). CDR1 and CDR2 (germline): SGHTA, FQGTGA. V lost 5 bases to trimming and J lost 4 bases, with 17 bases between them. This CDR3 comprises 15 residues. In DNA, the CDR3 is TGTGCCAGCAGCCAACGGTGGGGTCGGGGAGAGACCCAGTACTTC. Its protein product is CASSQRWGRGETQYF. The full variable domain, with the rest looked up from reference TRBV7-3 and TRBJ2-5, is GAGVSQTPSNKVTEKGKYVELRCDPISGHTALYWYRQSLGQGPEFLIYFQGTGAADDSGLPNDRFFAVRPEGSVSTLKIQRTERGDSAVYLCASSQRWGRGETQYFGPGTRLLVL.

The CDR3 region is CASSDRDRGPEQFF. CDR3 bases: TGCGCCAGCAGCGACCGGGACAGGGGGCCGGAGCAGTTCTTC. The chain combines TRBV5-1 with TRBJ2-1, with 12 bases aligning to TRBD1. V was pared by 4 bases and J by 10 bases, with 6 bases of the junction left unmatched. The CDR3 covers 14 residues. CDR1 and CDR2 from the germline V gene are SGHRS and YFSETQ.

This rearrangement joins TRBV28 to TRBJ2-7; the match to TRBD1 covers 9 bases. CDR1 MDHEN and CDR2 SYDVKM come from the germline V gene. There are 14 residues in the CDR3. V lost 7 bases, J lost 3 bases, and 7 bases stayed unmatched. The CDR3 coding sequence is TGTGCCAGCACCATTGGGGGACAGGGCTACGAGCAGTACTTC. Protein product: CASTIGGQGYEQYF. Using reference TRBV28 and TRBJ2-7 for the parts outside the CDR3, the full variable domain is DVKVTQSSRYLVKRTGEKVFLECVQDMDHENMFWYRQDPGLGLRLIYFSYDVKMKEKGDIPEGYSVSREKKERFSLILESASTNQTSMYLCASTIGGQGYEQYFGPGTRLTVT.

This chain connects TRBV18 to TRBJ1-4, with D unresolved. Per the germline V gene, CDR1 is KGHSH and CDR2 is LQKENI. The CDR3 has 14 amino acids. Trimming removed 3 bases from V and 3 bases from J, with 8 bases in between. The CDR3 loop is CASSPAASNEKLFF. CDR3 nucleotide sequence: TGTGCCAGCTCACCCGCTGCCTCTAATGAAAAACTGTTTTTT.

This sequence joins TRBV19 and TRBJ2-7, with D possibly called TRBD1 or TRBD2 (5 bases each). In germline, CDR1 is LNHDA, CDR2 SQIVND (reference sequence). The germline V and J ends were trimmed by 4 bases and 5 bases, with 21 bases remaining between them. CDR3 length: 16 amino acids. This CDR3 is CASSSRDPPAQDEQYF. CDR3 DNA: TGTGCCAGTAGTAGTCGGGACCCCCCGGCCCAGGACGAGCAGTACTTC.

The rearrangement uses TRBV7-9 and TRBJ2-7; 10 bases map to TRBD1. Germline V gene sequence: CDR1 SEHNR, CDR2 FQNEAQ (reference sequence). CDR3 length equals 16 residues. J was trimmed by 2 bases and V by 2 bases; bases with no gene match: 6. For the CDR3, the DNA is TGTGCCAGCAGCTTACGTTTCGGGACAGGGGCCTACGAGCAGTACTTC. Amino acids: CASSLRFGTGAYEQYF.

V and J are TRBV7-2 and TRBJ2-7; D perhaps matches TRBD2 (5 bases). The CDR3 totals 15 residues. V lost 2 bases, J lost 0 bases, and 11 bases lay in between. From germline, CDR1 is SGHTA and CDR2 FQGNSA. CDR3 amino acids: CASSLFTRASYEQYF. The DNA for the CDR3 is TGTGCCAGCAGCTTATTTACTAGGGCCTCCTACGAGCAGTACTTC. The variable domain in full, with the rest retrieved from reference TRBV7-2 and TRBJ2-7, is GAGVSQSPSNKVTEKGKDVELRCDPISGHTALYWYRQSLGQGLEFLIYFQGNSAPDKSGLPSDRFSAERTGGSVSTLTIQRTQQEDSAVYLCASSLFTRASYEQYFGPGTRLTVT.

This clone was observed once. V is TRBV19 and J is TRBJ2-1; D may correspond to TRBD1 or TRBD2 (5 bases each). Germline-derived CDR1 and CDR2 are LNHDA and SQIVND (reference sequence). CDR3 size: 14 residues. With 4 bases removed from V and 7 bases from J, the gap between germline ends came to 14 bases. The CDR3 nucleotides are TGTGCCAGTAGTACCCAGGGTAGGAGGAATGAGCAGTTCTTC. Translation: CASSTQGRRNEQFF.

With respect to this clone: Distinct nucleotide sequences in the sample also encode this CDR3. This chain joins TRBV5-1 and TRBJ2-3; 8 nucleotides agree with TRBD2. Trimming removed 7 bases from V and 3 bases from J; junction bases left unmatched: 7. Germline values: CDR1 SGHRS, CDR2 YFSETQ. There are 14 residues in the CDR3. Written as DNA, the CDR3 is TGCGCCAGCCGGCTCACGGGAGGGACAGATACGCAGTATTTT. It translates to CASRLTGGTDTQYF.

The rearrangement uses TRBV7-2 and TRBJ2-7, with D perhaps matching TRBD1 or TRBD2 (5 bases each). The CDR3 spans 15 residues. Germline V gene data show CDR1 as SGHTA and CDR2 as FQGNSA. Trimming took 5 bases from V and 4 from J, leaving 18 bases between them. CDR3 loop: CASSPLSGPRYEQYF. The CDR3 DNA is TGTGCCAGCAGCCCCCTTTCGGGACCGCGATACGAGCAGTACTTC.

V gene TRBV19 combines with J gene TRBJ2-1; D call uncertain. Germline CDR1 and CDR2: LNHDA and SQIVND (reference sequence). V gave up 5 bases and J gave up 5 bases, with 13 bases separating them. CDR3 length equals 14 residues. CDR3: CASSGPFLNNEQFF. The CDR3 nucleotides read TGTGCCAGTAGTGGGCCGTTTCTCAACAATGAGCAGTTCTTC.

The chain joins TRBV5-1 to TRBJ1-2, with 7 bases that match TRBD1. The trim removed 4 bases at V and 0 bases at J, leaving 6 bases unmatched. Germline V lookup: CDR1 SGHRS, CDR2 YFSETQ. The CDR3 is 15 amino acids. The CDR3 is CASSTGQAANYGYTF. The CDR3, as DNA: TGCGCCAGCAGCACTGGACAGGCCGCTAACTATGGCTACACCTTC.

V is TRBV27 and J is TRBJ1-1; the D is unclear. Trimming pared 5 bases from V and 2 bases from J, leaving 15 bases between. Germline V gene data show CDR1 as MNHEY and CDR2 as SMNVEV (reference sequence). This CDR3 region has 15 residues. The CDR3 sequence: CASSPAGSDNTEAFF. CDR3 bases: TGTGCCAGCAGTCCGGCAGGAAGCGATAACACTGAAGCTTTCTTT.

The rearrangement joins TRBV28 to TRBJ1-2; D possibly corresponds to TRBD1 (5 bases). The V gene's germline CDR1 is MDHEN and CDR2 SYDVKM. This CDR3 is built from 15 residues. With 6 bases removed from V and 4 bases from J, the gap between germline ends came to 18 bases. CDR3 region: CASRPPGQFAYGYTF. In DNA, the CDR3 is TGTGCCAGCAGGCCACCCGGACAATTTGCCTATGGCTACACCTTC.

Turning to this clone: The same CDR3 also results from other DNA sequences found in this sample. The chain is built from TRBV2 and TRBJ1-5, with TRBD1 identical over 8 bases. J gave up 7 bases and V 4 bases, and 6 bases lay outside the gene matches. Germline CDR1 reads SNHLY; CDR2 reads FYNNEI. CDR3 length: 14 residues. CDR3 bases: TGTGCCAGCAGTGGTACAGGGGGTTGGCAGCCCCAGCATTTT. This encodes CASSGTGGWQPQHF.

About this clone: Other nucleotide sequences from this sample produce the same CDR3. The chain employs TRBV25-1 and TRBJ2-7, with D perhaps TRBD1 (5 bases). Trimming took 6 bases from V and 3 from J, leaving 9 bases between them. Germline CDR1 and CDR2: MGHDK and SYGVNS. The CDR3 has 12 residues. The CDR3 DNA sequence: TGTGCCAGCAGCCGAACAGGCTACGAGCAGTACTTC. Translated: CASSRTGYEQYF.

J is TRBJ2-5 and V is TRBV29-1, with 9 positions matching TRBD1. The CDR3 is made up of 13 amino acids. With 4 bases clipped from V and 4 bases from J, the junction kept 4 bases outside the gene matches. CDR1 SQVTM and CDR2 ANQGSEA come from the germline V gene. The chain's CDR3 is CSVVTGGAETQYF. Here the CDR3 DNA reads TGCAGCGTTGTTACAGGGGGCGCAGAGACCCAGTACTTC.

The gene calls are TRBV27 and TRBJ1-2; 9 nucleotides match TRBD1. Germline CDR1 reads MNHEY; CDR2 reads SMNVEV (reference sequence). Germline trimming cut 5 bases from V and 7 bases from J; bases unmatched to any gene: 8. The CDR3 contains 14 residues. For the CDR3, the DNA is TGTGCCAGCAGTCCAATCCGGGACAGGGTTGGCTACACCTTC. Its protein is CASSPIRDRVGYTF.

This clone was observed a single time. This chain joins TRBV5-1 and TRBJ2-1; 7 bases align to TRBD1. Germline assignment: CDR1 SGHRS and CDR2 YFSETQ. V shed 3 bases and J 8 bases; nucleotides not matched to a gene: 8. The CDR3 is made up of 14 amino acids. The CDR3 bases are TGCGCCAGCAGCTCGGGACAGATATTGGATGAGCAGTTCTTC. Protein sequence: CASSSGQILDEQFF.